This T cell receptor beta chain was retrieved from a study of shared clonotypes between healthy human individuals. About the study: There were three CD4 naive, three CD4 memory, two CD8 naive and one CD8 memory plates per donor.

This clone appeared many times. Its antigen is not known. Other nucleotide sequences in the sample specify the same CDR3. Clones were sequenced by immunoSEQ multiplex PCR, and TCRdb holds only the in-frame ones, with some missing. The table has roughly 1,100,000 clones, about 75% seen once. Germline V CDR1 and CDR2: SGHVS, FNYEAQ. Trimming took 1 base from V and 4 from J, leaving 11 bases between them. This CDR3 contains 15 residues. Study observations and caveats: Sample collection involved blood only; tissue repertoires are likely different.

This chain connects TRBV7-6 to TRBJ2-1, with D unresolved. Material: memory CD4+ T cells sorted from blood. Subset: CD45RA-negative fraction. The source of this sequence is a young man in good health. The CDR3: CASSLDGTPYNEQFF. Here the CDR3 DNA reads TGTGCCAGCAGCTTAGATGGTACACCGTACAATGAGCAGTTCTTC.